Included here is one T cell receptor beta chain sequence, with context. Its antigen is as yet unknown. Other nucleotide sequences in the sample specify the same CDR3. PCR primers comprised 60 Vbeta and 13 Jbeta primers. Profiling relied on immunoSEQ multiplex PCR, and the TCRdb table lists in-frame clones only, not all of them. This table holds some 84,000 clones, around 68% found once. The data were taken from a study of cytomegalovirus exposure and HLA in healthy donors. Overall study results and limits: Some V segments could not be told apart, so they were left out, TRBV6-2 and TRBV6-3 among them.

Trimming cost V 4 bases and J 5 bases, with 9 bases left between them. Germline CDR1 reads SEHNR; CDR2 reads FQNEAQ (reference sequence). The CDR3 extends over 13 amino acids. This clonotype originated in a middle-aged woman in good health and CMV-seropositive. Specimen: PBMCs. This chain connects TRBV7-9 to TRBJ1-5, with D possibly matching TRBD1 (5 bases). CDR3 sequence (DNA): TGTGCCAGCAGCTCGCAGGGTGATCAGCCCCAGCATTTT. Translated: CASSSQGDQPQHF.